Listed here are 22 T cell receptor beta chains from one sample, sequenced in a study of T cell repertoires in cytomegalovirus infection. TCRdb analysed the reads with MiXCR anew, one entry per CDR3 protein. The profile shows 750,000 to 900,000 distinct CDR3 sequences, approximately 32% of them singletons. Their antigen targets remain unknown. The sequenced sample was cultured CD8+ T cells from PBMCs, obtained from culture after CMV antigen stimulation. These TCRs come from a human donor in good health (CMV status not recorded). Some clones in this sample may be carry-over from other donors' samples.

The V and J genes are TRBV7-9 and TRBJ2-7; 7 bases are a match to TRBD1. The CDR3 is made up of 13 amino acids. V was pared by 1 base and J by 6 bases, with 3 bases of the junction left unmatched. Looked up from germline, CDR1 is SEHNR and CDR2 is FQNEAQ (reference sequence). The CDR3 is CASSLENRGEQYV. CDR3 DNA sequence: TGTGCCAGCAGCTTAGAGAACAGGGGCGAGCAGTACGTC.

This clonotype was seen a few times. This chain joins TRBV19 and TRBJ2-3, with D tentatively TRBD1 or TRBD2 (5 bases each). CDR1 LNHDA and CDR2 SQIVND come from the germline V gene (reference sequence). Between the trimmed V and J ends, which lost 5 bases and 1 base, there was a span of 13 bases. This CDR3 region has 15 residues. The CDR3 nucleotides are TGTGCCAGTAGTTTCCGAGGGGATGGCACAGATACGCAGTATTTT. The encoded protein is CASSFRGDGTDTQYF.

This clonotype was picked up many times. The gene calls are TRBV25-1 and TRBJ1-6; D gene uncertain. The CDR3 consists of 15 residues. V lost 3 bases to trimming and J lost 10 bases, with 16 bases between them. Germline CDR1 reads MGHDK; CDR2 reads SYGVNS. In DNA, the CDR3 is TGTGCCAGCAGTGAGGGATGGGGTTTACGATCACCCCTCCACTTT. Amino acids: CASSEGWGLRSPLHF.

The chain carries TRBV12-3 or TRBV12-4 and TRBJ1-5; D is undetermined. The CDR3 has 14 amino acids. V was cut by 2 bases and J by 7 bases, with 12 bases left in between. CDR3 bases: TGTGCCAGCAGTTTATCTGTCCGAATACAGCCCCAGCATTTT. Its translation is CASSLSVRIQPQHF.

This clonotype was picked up one time. This chain uses TRBV6-5 with TRBJ1-5; 7 positions agree with TRBD1. Germline V lookup: CDR1 MNHEY, CDR2 SVGAGI. Germline trimming cut 2 bases from V and 7 bases from J; bases unmatched to any gene: 5. This CDR3 region has 14 residues. CDR3 loop: CASSYDRVRQPQHF. DNA of the CDR3: TGTGCCAGCAGTTACGACAGGGTTCGCCAGCCCCAGCATTTT.

This clonotype has a handful of counts. The CDR3 nucleotides are TGTGCCAGCAGTTATTCCGGGGTTTACAATGAGCAGTTCTTC. Protein: CASSYSGVYNEQFF. The gene calls are TRBV6-2 or TRBV6-3 and TRBJ2-1, with D perhaps TRBD2 (5 bases). Trimming pared 3 bases from V and 4 bases from J, leaving 10 bases between. The V gene's germline CDR1 is MNHEY and CDR2 SVGEGT. This CDR3 spans 14 amino acids.

The V gene is TRBV19, the J gene TRBJ1-1, with no clear D. The CDR3 consists of 14 residues. V lost 0 bases and J lost 5, with 10 bases in between. Germline V gene lookup returns CDR1 LNHDA and CDR2 SQIVND (reference sequence). The CDR3 spells CASSIERYGTEAFF. The CDR3 region has the DNA TGTGCCAGTAGTATAGAAAGGTATGGAACTGAAGCTTTCTTT.

In this sample, this clonotype turned up once. One end of the junction varies from germline; a read error may be responsible. The chain has TRBV4-1 and TRBJ2-1; 9 bases are a match to TRBD2. The CDR3 has 16 amino acids. In germline, CDR1 is MGHRA, CDR2 YSYEKL. The CDR3 nucleotides are TGCGCCAGCAGCGAAGAGGGCGGGGGGGCCTACAATGGGCAGTTCTTC. As protein: CASSEEGGGAYNGQFF.

This clonotype was counted between two and nine times. The chain carries TRBV14 and TRBJ1-1; D may be TRBD1 (5 bases). This CDR3 comprises 16 residues. With 0 bases removed from V and 5 bases from J, the gap between germline ends came to 16 bases. Germline V gives CDR1 SGHDN, CDR2 FVKESK. CDR3 bases: TGTGCCAGCAGCCAAGAGTCGGGGCTGGGCTGGACTGAAGCTTTCTTT. This sequence encodes CASSQESGLGWTEAFF.

This clonotype occurred many times. The chain links TRBV7-2 to TRBJ2-7, with D possibly matching TRBD1 (7 bases). Germline V gives CDR1 SGHTA, CDR2 FQGNSA. Between the trimmed V and J ends, which lost 0 bases and 4 bases, there was a span of 10 bases. This CDR3 has 14 amino acids. Written as DNA, the CDR3 is TGTGCCAGCAGCTTAGCGACAGGGACTTACGAGCAGTACGTC. Translating gives CASSLATGTYEQYV.

The chain joins TRBV7-8 to TRBJ2-7; weak D call: TRBD2 (6 bases). V lost 0 bases, J lost 4 bases, and 13 bases lay in between. Per the germline V gene, CDR1 is SGHVS and CDR2 is FQNEAQ. The CDR3 is 15 residues long. The CDR3 region is CASSLADTGEYEQYF. CDR3 in DNA: TGTGCCAGCAGCTTAGCGGACACGGGGGAATACGAGCAGTACTTC.

The rearrangement links TRBV7-9 to TRBJ1-1; D not certain. The CDR3 is made up of 14 amino acids. Trimming cost V 2 bases and J 0 bases, with 7 bases left between them. The germline CDR1 and CDR2 sequences are SEHNR and FQNEAQ (reference sequence). The CDR3 loop is CASSLLTMNTEAFF. CDR3 sequence (DNA): TGTGCCAGCAGCTTATTAACTATGAACACTGAAGCTTTCTTT.

This clonotype appeared a few times. CDR3 sequence: CATVAGLGEQFF. CDR3 in DNA: TGTGCCACCGTGGCGGGGTTGGGTGAGCAGTTCTTC. This sequence joins TRBV27 and TRBJ2-1, with D maybe TRBD2 (6 bases). Trimming shortened V by 10 bases and J by 9 bases, and 16 bases separated the two germline ends. CDR3 length equals 12 residues. Germline CDR1 reads MNHEY; CDR2 reads SMNVEV (reference sequence).

This chain connects TRBV10-2 to TRBJ2-7, with D perhaps given as TRBD1 or TRBD2 (5 bases each). The germline CDR1 and CDR2 sequences are WSHSY and SAAADI. This CDR3 region has 14 residues. The V end lost 3 bases, the J end lost 6 bases, and 15 bases lay between the germline ends. In DNA form, the CDR3 reads TGCGCCAGCAGTGAAATGGGACGAAAGGGCGAGCAGTACTTC. This translates into CASSEMGRKGEQYF.

V and J are TRBV28 and TRBJ2-5, with 8 bases fitting TRBD2. Trimming at V came to 2 bases and at J to 6 bases, leaving 11 bases not matched to a gene. CDR1 and CDR2 from the germline V gene are MDHEN and SYDVKM. The CDR3 sequence is 16 residues long. The CDR3 loop is CASSLDGAGVLKTQYF. The CDR3 DNA reads as TGTGCCAGCAGTTTAGACGGAGCGGGGGTACTGAAGACCCAGTACTTC. The variable domain in full, with the rest retrieved from reference TRBV28 and TRBJ2-5, is DVKVTQSSRYLVKRTGEKVFLECVQDMDHENMFWYRQDPGLGLRLIYFSYDVKMKEKGDIPEGYSVSREKKERFSLILESASTNQTSMYLCASSLDGAGVLKTQYFGPGTRLLVL.

The gene calls are TRBV6-6 and TRBJ2-7, with 11 nucleotides matching TRBD1. This CDR3 spans 18 amino acids. Germline assignment: CDR1 MNHNY and CDR2 SVGAGI (reference sequence). V shed 1 base and J 4 bases; nucleotides not matched to a gene: 12. CDR3: CASSYFGQGAKTGYEQYF. CDR3 bases: TGTGCCAGCAGTTACTTCGGACAGGGGGCCAAGACCGGGTACGAGCAGTACTTC.

The chain carries TRBV4-2 and TRBJ1-1; D is possibly TRBD1 (5 bases). Trimming stripped 0 bases from V and 6 bases from J, with 14 bases between. Germline CDR1 is LGHNA and CDR2 is YNFKEQ. CDR3 size: 15 residues. The CDR3, as DNA: TGTGCCAGCAGCCAAGAGTTTGGGGGTGGTTCTGAAGCTTTCTTT. It specifies CASSQEFGGGSEAFF.

The chain carries TRBV7-9 and TRBJ2-1, with TRBD1 identical over 8 bases. CDR1 and CDR2 (germline): SEHNR, FQNEAQ (reference sequence). The V and J ends lost 5 bases and 7 bases, in that order; junction bases with no gene match: 13. This CDR3 comprises 16 residues. The CDR3 region is CASSPTQGATGNEQFF. The CDR3 region has the DNA TGTGCCAGCAGCCCTACCCAGGGGGCTACGGGGAATGAGCAGTTCTTC.

The gene calls are TRBV5-1 and TRBJ2-1; TRBD2 matches at 11 bases. Germline V gene sequence: CDR1 SGHRS, CDR2 YFSETQ. The CDR3 loop spans 14 amino acids. The V segment lost 4 bases and the J segment 7 bases; nucleotides outside the gene matches: 4. The CDR3 loop is CASSPGLAENEQFF. Here the CDR3 DNA reads TGCGCCAGCAGCCCGGGACTAGCGGAAAATGAGCAGTTCTTC.

This clonotype was observed a handful of times. This chain connects TRBV12-3 or TRBV12-4 to TRBJ1-6; D is unclear. The CDR3 runs 15 residues. Trimming removed 3 bases from V and 7 bases from J, with 13 bases in between. The CDR3 nucleotides read TGTGCCAGCAGTTTTGTCGGAGAATTAAATTCACCCCTCCACTTT. Translation gives CASSFVGELNSPLHF.

This chain uses TRBV4-3 with TRBJ2-7, with 12 bases aligning to TRBD1. The CDR3 has 15 residues. Trimming cost V 2 bases and J 8 bases; bases outside gene matches: 7. The germline V gene has CDR1 LGHNA and CDR2 YSLEER. The CDR3 loop is CASSQKEGQGAKQYV. The CDR3, as DNA: TGCGCCAGCAGCCAAAAGGAGGGACAGGGGGCGAAGCAGTACGTC.

In its sample, this clonotype was seen many times. The rearrangement uses TRBV7-2 and TRBJ2-5; 8 nucleotides match TRBD2. The CDR3 runs to 15 residues. V lost 1 base and J lost 5; bases outside the gene matches: 6. Germline-derived CDR1 and CDR2 are SGHTA and FQGNSA. CDR3 region: CASSLVGGVEETQYF. Written as DNA, the CDR3 is TGTGCCAGCAGCTTAGTCGGGGGGGTCGAGGAGACCCAGTACTTC.